This T cell receptor beta chain comes out of a study of T cells after yellow fever vaccination. Study details: Low-cell-number fractions were prepared with SMART-Seq v4 Ultra Low Input.

In germline, CDR1 is LGHNA, CDR2 YSLEER. The CDR3 has 17 amino acids. The germline V and J ends were trimmed by 2 bases and 0 bases, with 11 bases remaining between them. The TCR cDNA carried a universal primer site and UMIs from 5'RACE template switching. Each CDR3 protein is one row after TCRdb ran MiXCR on the 5' RACE reads. Found here are roughly 340,000 distinct CDR3 sequences, 7.5% to 9% of them singletons; the top ten hold roughly 17%. Only a few counts were recorded for this clonotype. Its antigen is still unknown. The study, taken as a whole, reports: Reappearance after the booster was seen for most primary-vaccination clones, at 95% to 97% CD4 and around 90% CD8. Weaker in magnitude, the secondary response showed a faster peak on day 5 versus 15.

Specimen: PBMCs, collected on the day of the first yellow fever vaccination. The chain uses TRBV4-3 and TRBJ1-6; D is undetermined. The sequence was collected from a man aged 18 to 29 who received the YFV17D yellow fever vaccine. The CDR3 nucleotides read TGCGCCAGCAGCCAACGTGACACAAGCTCCTATAATTCACCCCTCCACTTT. Translating it yields CASSQRDTSSYNSPLHF.